This T cell receptor beta chain emerged from a study of cytomegalovirus exposure and HLA in healthy donors. The junction had 2 bases not matched to a gene; V was cut back by 0 bases and J by 5 bases. The germline CDR1 and CDR2 sequences are SGDLS and YYNGEE. The CDR3 contains 15 residues. 13 Jbeta primers and 60 Vbeta primers were used for the PCR. Sequencing used immunoSEQ multiplex PCR; TCRdb keeps in-frame clones, though not all of them. The sample lists 200,000 to 250,000 clones; 82% were seen once. This clonotype originated in a middle-aged woman in good health and CMV-seropositive. V usage is TRBV9 and J usage is TRBJ2-3; 11 bases are shared with TRBD2. The sequenced sample consisted of PBMCs. The DNA of the CDR3 is TGTGCCAGCAGCGTAGAACTAGCGGGGGAAGATACGCAGTATTTT. It is translated as CASSVELAGEDTQYF.